A single sample gave rise to the 20 T cell receptor beta chains below, sequenced in a study of T cells in Graves' hyperthyroidism and ophthalmopathy (dated by TCRdb to the late 2010s). Libraries were built with multiplex PCR. For sequencing, an Illumina HiSeq 2000 was employed. The TCR beta CDR3 regions were amplified from RNA transcripts. The first round of RT-PCR for the TCR CDR3 was performed with the HTBI primer set and the Qiagen OneStep RT-PCR kit. The public reads were reanalyzed by TCRdb: fastp trimming at Q25, MiXCR alignment, in-frame beta chains only. Each CDR3 protein gets just one entry, which takes the most common genes and DNA from the rows behind it. This sample comprises fewer than 750,000 distinct CDR3 sequences, more than 14% of them detected only once. The top ten constitute approximately 12% of the sample. The sequenced material came from blood. Receptor source: a woman aged 45 to 65 with Graves' ophthalmopathy.

This clonotype has more than one count but fewer than ten. The chain uses TRBV6-1 and TRBJ1-5; TRBD1 agrees at 8 bases. This CDR3 region has 18 residues. The V and J ends lost 2 bases and 6 bases, in that order; junction bases with no gene match: 15. Looked up from germline, CDR1 is MNHNS and CDR2 is SASEGT. The CDR3 nucleotides are TGTGCCAGCAGTGAACTAATTGTGACAGGGGCATTGGGTCAGCCCCAGCATTTT. It translates to CASSELIVTGALGQPQHF.

This rearrangement joins TRBV15 to TRBJ2-1, with TRBD2 identical over 8 bases. The CDR3 runs to 18 residues. Losses at the gene ends were 0 bases for V and 2 bases for J; bases not matched to a gene: 9. The germline CDR1 and CDR2 sequences are LNHNV and YYDKDF (reference sequence). In DNA form, the CDR3 reads TGTGCCACCAGCAGAGATTTCGGTAGCGGGGTTACCTACAATGAGCAGTTCTTC. Its translation is CATSRDFGSGVTYNEQFF. Using reference TRBV15 and TRBJ2-1 for the parts outside the CDR3, the full variable domain is DAMVIQNPRYQVTQFGKPVTLSCSQTLNHNVMYWYQQKSSQAPKLLFHYYDKDFNNEADTPDNFQSRRPNTSFCFLDIRSPGLGDTAMYLCATSRDFGSGVTYNEQFFGPGTRLTVL.

Ten or more counts support this clonotype. CDR3 region: CASSLLAGGYEQYF. The CDR3 DNA is TGTGCCAGCAGCTTACTAGCGGGAGGGTACGAGCAGTACTTC. The rearrangement uses TRBV28 and TRBJ2-7, with 13 bases lining up with TRBD2. The ends lost 6 bases at V and 4 bases at J; junction bases unmatched: 3. The germline V gene encodes CDR1 MDHEN and CDR2 SYDVKM. This CDR3 has 14 amino acids.

The chain uses TRBV27 and TRBJ2-7; D perhaps matches TRBD1 (6 bases). The V end was cut by 4 bases, the J end by 0 bases, with 13 bases between. This CDR3 is built from 15 residues. The V gene's germline CDR1 is MNHEY and CDR2 SMNVEV (reference sequence). Here the CDR3 DNA reads TGTGCCAGCAGTTCCCGGGGACACAGCTCCTACGAGCAGTACTTC. Its translation: CASSSRGHSSYEQYF.

This clonotype was recorded only once. In DNA form, the CDR3 reads TGTGCCAGTAGTCAAAAGTCTAGCGGGTGGGCCACCTCCTACAATGAGCAGTTCTTC. Translation: CASSQKSSGWATSYNEQFF. The J gene is TRBJ2-1, the V gene TRBV19, with TRBD2 matching 8 bases. In germline, CDR1 is LNHDA, CDR2 SQIVND (reference sequence). The J segment lost 0 bases and the V segment lost 5 bases, leaving 15 bases of the junction unmatched. This CDR3 contains 19 residues.

This clonotype was seen a handful of times. This chain connects TRBV19 to TRBJ2-7; 12 bases map to TRBD2. The CDR3 is made up of 14 amino acids. Losses at the gene ends were 8 bases for V and 4 bases for J; bases not matched to a gene: 6. The germline V gene encodes CDR1 LNHDA and CDR2 SQIVND (reference sequence). The CDR3 sequence is CASQSTSGSYEQYF. For the CDR3, the DNA is TGTGCCAGTCAATCGACTAGCGGGAGTTACGAGCAGTACTTC.

This clonotype showed up many times. The gene calls are TRBV20-1 and TRBJ2-2, with D unclear. V lost 5 bases and J lost 7, with 17 bases in between. The germline gives CDR1 DFQATT, CDR2 SNEGSKA (reference sequence). The CDR3 totals 14 residues. This CDR3 is CSAPARRTGGELFF. The CDR3 nucleotides read TGCAGTGCTCCCGCCCGACGGACCGGCGGGGAGCTGTTTTTT.

This clonotype was detected ten times or more. The J gene is TRBJ2-7, the V gene TRBV20-1; D perhaps matches TRBD2 (6 bases). V lost 4 bases to trimming and J lost 3 bases, with 19 bases between them. Germline values: CDR1 DFQATT, CDR2 SNEGSKA (reference sequence). The CDR3 covers 15 residues. CDR3: CSAITSRDSLYEQYF. CDR3 coding DNA: TGCAGTGCTATTACTTCCCGGGACTCCCTCTACGAGCAGTACTTC.

This clonotype came up a few times. The chain couples TRBV28 to TRBJ2-3; possible D gene TRBD2, 6 bases. V gave up 4 bases and J gave up 3 bases, with 14 bases separating them. The CDR3 covers 15 residues. Germline V gives CDR1 MDHEN, CDR2 SYDVKM. Written as DNA, the CDR3 is TGTGCCAGCAGTTCGACTAGTTTTGGTACAGATACGCAGTATTTT. This translates into CASSSTSFGTDTQYF.

V and J are TRBV7-2 and TRBJ2-7, with 9 bases identical to TRBD2. V trimming: 0 bases; J trimming: 4 bases; junction bases outside the gene matches: 10. This CDR3 is 17 amino acids long. CDR1 and CDR2 (germline): SGHTA, FQGNSA. The CDR3 protein is CASSLAVVSSGKYEQYF. Here the CDR3 DNA reads TGTGCCAGCAGCTTAGCTGTGGTGTCTAGCGGGAAGTACGAGCAGTACTTC. Full variable domain (outside the CDR3, taken from reference TRBV7-2 and TRBJ2-7): GAGVSQSPSNKVTEKGKDVELRCDPISGHTALYWYRQSLGQGLEFLIYFQGNSAPDKSGLPSDRFSAERTGGSVSTLTIQRTQQEDSAVYLCASSLAVVSSGKYEQYFGPGTRLTVT.

The chain is built from TRBV4-3 and TRBJ1-1; D is unresolved. The V and J ends lost 1 base and 6 bases respectively, with 15 bases between them. This CDR3 spans 15 amino acids. In germline, CDR1 is LGHNA, CDR2 YSLEER. The CDR3 region is CASSQGFLVPPEAFF. The CDR3 DNA is TGCGCCAGCAGCCAAGGTTTTCTGGTGCCCCCTGAAGCTTTCTTT.

This clonotype showed up many times. The rearrangement joins TRBV18 to TRBJ1-1, with a tentative D call TRBD1 (5 bases). The CDR3 loop spans 17 amino acids. CDR1 and CDR2 from the germline V gene are KGHSH and LQKENI. V dropped 0 bases and J dropped 13 bases, with 27 bases sitting between them. Here the CDR3 DNA reads TGTGCCAGCTCACCACCTTCGTCCGCAAGGACACCCGGGAACGATTTCTTT. As protein: CASSPPSSARTPGNDFF.

The sample holds a few counts of this clonotype. In DNA, the CDR3 is TGTGCCAGCAGTTTAGTTTGGAAAAAAAACTATGGCTACACCTTC. As protein: CASSLVWKKNYGYTF. This chain uses TRBV27 with TRBJ1-2, with D unclear. V lost 2 bases, J lost 2 bases, and 12 bases lay in between. Germline assignment: CDR1 MNHEY and CDR2 SMNVEV (reference sequence). CDR3 length equals 15 residues.

This clonotype has a count of ten or more. A junction boundary mismatches the germline segment, possibly from a read error. The rearrangement joins TRBV30 to TRBJ2-5; 10 positions agree with TRBD1. Germline V gene data show CDR1 as GTSNPN and CDR2 as SVGIG (reference sequence). The CDR3 totals 15 residues. The CDR3 sequence: CVWSMGQGSGETQYF. The CDR3 DNA reads as TGTGTCTGGAGTATGGGACAGGGGTCGGGGGAGACCCAGTACTTC.

This sequence joins TRBV20-1 and TRBJ2-7; D perhaps matches TRBD2 (6 bases). CDR1 is DFQATT and CDR2 is SNEGSKA in the germline V gene (reference sequence). Trimming stripped 0 bases from V and 5 bases from J, with 17 bases between. The CDR3 length is 15 residues. CDR3 sequence reads: CSARDQWRRGDEQYF. In DNA form, the CDR3 reads TGCAGTGCTAGAGATCAATGGCGGCGCGGGGACGAGCAGTACTTC.

The chain couples TRBV4-2 to TRBJ2-7, with TRBD1 identical over 7 bases. Germline lookup yields CDR1 LGHNA and CDR2 YNFKEQ. Trimming took 4 bases from V and 3 from J; bases not matched to a gene: 12. CDR3 length: 16 residues. The CDR3 DNA reads TGTGCCAGCAGCCCCGTAGCGACAGGGACAGACTACGAGCAGTACTTC. It yields the protein CASSPVATGTDYEQYF.

This clonotype was seen at least ten times. In nucleotides, the CDR3 is TGCGCCAGCAGCTTGAAAGGACAAGCCTCTGGAAACACCATATATTTT. This codes for CASSLKGQASGNTIYF. The chain combines TRBV5-1 with TRBJ1-3; tentatively, D is TRBD1 (5 bases). This CDR3 region has 16 residues. V dropped 1 base and J dropped 0 bases, with 11 bases sitting between them. CDR1 SGHRS and CDR2 YFSETQ come from the germline V gene.

This sequence joins TRBV6-1 and TRBJ1-5, with TRBD1 as a possible D gene (5 bases). There are 14 residues in the CDR3. The germline CDR1 and CDR2 sequences are MNHNS and SASEGT. Trimming took 6 bases from V and 7 from J, leaving 16 bases between them. The CDR3 loop is CASREIRGGQPQHF. CDR3 bases: TGTGCCAGCAGAGAGATAAGGGGAGGGCAGCCCCAGCATTTT.

With regard to this clonotype: The junction differs from germline at one of its ends, possibly a read error. This sequence joins TRBV7-2 and TRBJ2-1; a possible D gene is TRBD2 (6 bases). The CDR3 consists of 15 residues. The germline V gene encodes CDR1 SGHTA and CDR2 FQGNSA. The CDR3 loop reads CASSLASGRLNEQFF. The CDR3 coding sequence is TGCGCCAGCAGCCTCGCCTCCGGGAGATTGAATGAGCAGTTCTTC.

This clonotype was seen repeatedly, ten times or more. The chain has TRBV6-1 and TRBJ2-4; 9 nucleotides line up with TRBD1. The CDR3 is 20 residues long. Unmatched junction bases numbered 15, after V lost 3 bases and J lost 0 bases. From germline, CDR1 is MNHNS and CDR2 SASEGT. The CDR3 region has the DNA TGTGCCAGCAGTGAGAGATCCGGGACAGGGATCACTATAGCCAAAAACATTCAGTACTTC. Residues: CASSERSGTGITIAKNIQYF.